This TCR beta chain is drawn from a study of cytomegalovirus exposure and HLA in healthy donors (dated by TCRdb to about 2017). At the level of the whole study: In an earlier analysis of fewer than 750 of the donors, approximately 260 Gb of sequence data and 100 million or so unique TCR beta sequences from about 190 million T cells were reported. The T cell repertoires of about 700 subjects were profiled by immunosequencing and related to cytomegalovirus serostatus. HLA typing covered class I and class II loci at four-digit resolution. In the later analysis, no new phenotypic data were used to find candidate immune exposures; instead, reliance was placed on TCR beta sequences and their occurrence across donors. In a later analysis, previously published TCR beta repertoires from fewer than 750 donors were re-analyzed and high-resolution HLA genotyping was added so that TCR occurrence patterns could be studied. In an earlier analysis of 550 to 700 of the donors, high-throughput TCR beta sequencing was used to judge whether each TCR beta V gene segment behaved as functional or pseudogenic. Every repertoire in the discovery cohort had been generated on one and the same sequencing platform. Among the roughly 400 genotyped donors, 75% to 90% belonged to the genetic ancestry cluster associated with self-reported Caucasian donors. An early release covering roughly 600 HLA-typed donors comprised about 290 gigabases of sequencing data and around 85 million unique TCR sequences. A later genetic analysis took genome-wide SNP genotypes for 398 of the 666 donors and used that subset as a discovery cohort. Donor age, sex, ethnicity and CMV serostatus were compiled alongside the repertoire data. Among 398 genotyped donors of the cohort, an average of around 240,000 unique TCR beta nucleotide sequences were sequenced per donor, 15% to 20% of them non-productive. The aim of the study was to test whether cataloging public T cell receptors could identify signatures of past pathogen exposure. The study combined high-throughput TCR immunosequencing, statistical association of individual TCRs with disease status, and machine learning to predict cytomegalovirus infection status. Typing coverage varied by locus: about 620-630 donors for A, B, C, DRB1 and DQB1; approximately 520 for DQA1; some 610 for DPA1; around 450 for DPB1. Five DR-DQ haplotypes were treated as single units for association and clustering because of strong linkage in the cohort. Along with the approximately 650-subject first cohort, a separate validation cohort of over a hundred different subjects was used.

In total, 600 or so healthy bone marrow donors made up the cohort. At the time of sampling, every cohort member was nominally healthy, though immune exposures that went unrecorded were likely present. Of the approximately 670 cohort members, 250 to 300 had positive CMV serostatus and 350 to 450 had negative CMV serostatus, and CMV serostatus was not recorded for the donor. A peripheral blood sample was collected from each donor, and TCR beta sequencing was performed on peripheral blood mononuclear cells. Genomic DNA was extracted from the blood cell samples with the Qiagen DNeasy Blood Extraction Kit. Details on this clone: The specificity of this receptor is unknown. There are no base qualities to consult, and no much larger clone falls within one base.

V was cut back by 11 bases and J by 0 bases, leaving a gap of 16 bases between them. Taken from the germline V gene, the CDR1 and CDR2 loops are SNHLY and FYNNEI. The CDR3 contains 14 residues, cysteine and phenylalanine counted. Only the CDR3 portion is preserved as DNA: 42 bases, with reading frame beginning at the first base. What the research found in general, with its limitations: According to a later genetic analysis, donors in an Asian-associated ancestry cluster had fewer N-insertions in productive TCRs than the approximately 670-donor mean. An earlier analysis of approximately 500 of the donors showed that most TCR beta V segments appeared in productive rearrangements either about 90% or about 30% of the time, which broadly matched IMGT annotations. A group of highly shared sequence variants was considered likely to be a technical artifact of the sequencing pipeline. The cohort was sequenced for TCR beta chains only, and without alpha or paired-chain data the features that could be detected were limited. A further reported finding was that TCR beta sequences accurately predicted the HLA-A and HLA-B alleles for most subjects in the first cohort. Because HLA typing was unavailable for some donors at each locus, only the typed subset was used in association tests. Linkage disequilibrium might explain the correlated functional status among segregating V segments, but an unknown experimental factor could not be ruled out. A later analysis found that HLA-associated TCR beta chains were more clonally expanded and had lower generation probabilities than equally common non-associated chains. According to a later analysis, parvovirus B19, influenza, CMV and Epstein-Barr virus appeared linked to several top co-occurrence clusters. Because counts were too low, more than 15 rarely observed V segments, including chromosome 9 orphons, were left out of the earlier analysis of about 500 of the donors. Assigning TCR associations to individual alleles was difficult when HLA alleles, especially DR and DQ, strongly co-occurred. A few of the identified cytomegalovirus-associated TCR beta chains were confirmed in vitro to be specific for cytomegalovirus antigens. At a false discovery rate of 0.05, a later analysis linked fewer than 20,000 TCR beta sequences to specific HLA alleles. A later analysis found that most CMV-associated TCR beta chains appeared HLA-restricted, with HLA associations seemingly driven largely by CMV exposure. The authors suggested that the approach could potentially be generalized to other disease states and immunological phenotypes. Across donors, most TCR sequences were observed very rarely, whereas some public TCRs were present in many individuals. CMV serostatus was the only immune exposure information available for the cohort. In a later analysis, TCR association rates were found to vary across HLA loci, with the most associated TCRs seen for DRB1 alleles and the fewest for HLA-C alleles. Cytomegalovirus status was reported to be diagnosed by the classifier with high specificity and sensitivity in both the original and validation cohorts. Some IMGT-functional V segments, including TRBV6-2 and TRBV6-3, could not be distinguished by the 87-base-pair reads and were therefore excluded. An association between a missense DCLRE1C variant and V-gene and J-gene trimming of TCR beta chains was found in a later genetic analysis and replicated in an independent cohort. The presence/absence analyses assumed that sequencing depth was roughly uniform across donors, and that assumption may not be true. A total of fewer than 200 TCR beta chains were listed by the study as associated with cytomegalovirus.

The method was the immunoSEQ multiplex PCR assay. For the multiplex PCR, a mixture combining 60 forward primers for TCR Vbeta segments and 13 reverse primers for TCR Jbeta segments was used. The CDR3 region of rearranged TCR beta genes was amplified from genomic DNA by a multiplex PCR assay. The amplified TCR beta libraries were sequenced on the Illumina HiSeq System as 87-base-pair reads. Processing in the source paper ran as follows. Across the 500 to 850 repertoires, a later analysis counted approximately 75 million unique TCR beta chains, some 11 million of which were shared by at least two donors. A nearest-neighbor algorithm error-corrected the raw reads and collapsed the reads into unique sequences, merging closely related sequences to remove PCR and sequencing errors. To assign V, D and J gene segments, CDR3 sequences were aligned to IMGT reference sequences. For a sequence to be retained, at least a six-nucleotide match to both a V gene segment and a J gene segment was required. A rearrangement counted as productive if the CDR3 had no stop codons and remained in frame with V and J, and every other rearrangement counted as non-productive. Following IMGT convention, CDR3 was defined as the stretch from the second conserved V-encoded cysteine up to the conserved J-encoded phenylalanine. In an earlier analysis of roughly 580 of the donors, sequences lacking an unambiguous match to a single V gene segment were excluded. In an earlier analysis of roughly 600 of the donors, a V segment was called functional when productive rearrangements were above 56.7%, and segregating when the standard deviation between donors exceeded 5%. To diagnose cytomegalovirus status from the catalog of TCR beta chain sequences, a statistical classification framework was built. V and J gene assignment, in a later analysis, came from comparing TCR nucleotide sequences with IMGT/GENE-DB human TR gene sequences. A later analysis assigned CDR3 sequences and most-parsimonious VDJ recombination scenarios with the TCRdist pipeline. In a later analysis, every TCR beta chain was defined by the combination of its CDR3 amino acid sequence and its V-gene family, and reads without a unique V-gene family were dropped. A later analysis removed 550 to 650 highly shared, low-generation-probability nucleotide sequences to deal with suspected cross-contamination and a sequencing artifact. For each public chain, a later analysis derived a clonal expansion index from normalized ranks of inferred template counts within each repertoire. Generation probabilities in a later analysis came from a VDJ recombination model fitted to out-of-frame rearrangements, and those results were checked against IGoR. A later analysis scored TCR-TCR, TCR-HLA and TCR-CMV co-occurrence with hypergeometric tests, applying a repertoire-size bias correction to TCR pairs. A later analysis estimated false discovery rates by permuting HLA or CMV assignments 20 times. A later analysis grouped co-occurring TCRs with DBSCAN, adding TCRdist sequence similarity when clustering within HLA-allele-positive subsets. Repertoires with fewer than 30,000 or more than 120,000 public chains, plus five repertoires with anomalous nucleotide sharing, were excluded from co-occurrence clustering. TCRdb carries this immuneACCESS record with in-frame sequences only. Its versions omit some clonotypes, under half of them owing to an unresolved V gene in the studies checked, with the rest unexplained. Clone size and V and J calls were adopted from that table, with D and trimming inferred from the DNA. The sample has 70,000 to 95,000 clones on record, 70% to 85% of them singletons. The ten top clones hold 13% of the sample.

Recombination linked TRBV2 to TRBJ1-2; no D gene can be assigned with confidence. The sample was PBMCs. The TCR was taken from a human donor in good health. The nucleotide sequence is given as TGTGCCGGCACGTCAGGACTGACTAACTATGGCTACACCTTC. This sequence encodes CAGTSGLTNYGYTF.